The 9 T cell receptor beta chains in this list originate from one sample, sequenced in a study of CD8 T cells in ankylosing spondylitis. Study results and limitations: Blood from ankylosing spondylitis patients appeared to carry a characteristic roughly 8-variant TCR beta motif.

Their antigen targets remain unknown. MiXCR, run by TCRdb on the 5' RACE reads, gives a single entry per CDR3 protein. The sample has roughly 670,000 distinct CDR3 sequences; around 20% are singletons. Sample: blood, either unsorted or a sorted T cell fraction (not recorded which). The receptors were sampled from a male donor with ankylosing spondylitis.

The chain combines TRBV7-2 with TRBJ1-3; the D gene is possibly TRBD1 (5 bases). The V end lost 5 bases, the J end lost 4 bases, and 18 bases lay between the germline ends. CDR3 length equals 16 residues. Germline CDR1 is SGHTA and CDR2 is FQGNSA. In DNA form, the CDR3 reads TGTGCCAGCAGCATAATCTCGGGACCGCGAGGAAACACCATATATTTT. Its protein product is CASSIISGPRGNTIYF.

Ten or more counts support this clonotype. The chain's CDR3 is CASSSGLAETNEQFF. The CDR3 coding sequence is TGTGCCAGCAGCTCGGGACTAGCGGAAACCAATGAGCAGTTCTTC. The chain carries TRBV7-8 and TRBJ2-1; 11 bases agree with TRBD2. The V and J ends lost 4 bases and 6 bases, in that order; junction bases with no gene match: 5. Germline V gene sequence: CDR1 SGHVS, CDR2 FQNEAQ. The CDR3 consists of 15 residues.

The CDR3 region is CASSLDRGRSDTQYF. The CDR3 bases are TGCGCCAGCAGCTTGGACAGGGGGCGGTCGGATACGCAGTATTTT. The rearrangement links TRBV5-1 to TRBJ2-3, with 9 nucleotides matching TRBD1. Germline V CDR1 and CDR2: SGHRS, YFSETQ. J gave up 6 bases and V 0 bases, and 5 bases lay outside the gene matches. CDR3 length: 15 amino acids.

This clonotype appeared a few times. The CDR3 protein is CASSGGPRVASGNTIYF. The CDR3 bases are TGTGCCAGCAGCGGCGGGCCGAGAGTAGCCTCTGGAAACACCATATATTTT. J is TRBJ1-3 and V is TRBV4-2; D unclear. V shed 5 bases and J shed 0 bases, with 17 bases lying between them. CDR3 length equals 17 residues. From germline, CDR1 is LGHNA and CDR2 YNFKEQ.

This clonotype was detected a few times. This chain uses TRBV4-3 with TRBJ2-1, with D unresolved. The germline CDR1 and CDR2 sequences are LGHNA and YSLEER. CDR3 length equals 13 residues. The V gene lost 1 base and the J gene lost 7 bases, with 8 bases spanning the gap. As DNA, the CDR3 is TGCGCCAGCAGCCAAGGATACACGAATGAGCAGTTCTTC. The encoded protein is CASSQGYTNEQFF.

The genes are TRBV29-1 and TRBJ2-1; the match to TRBD1 covers 8 bases. There are 14 residues in the CDR3. Unmatched junction bases numbered 9, after V lost 6 bases and J lost 5 bases. CDR1 is SQVTM, CDR2 ANQGSEA, per germline. The CDR3, as DNA: TGCAGCGTGCTAGGACAGGGAGTCGACAATGAGCAGTTCTTC. The encoded protein is CSVLGQGVDNEQFF.

This chain uses TRBV5-1 with TRBJ2-2; D is unclear. Germline V gene lookup returns CDR1 SGHRS and CDR2 YFSETQ. Trimming pared 3 bases from V and 5 bases from J, leaving 20 bases between. This CDR3 contains 17 residues. CDR3 sequence reads: CASSSQYGRSGTGELFF. DNA for the CDR3: TGCGCCAGCAGCTCCCAATACGGACGGAGTGGAACCGGGGAGCTGTTTTTT.

This clonotype turned up a few times. The chain couples TRBV4-1 to TRBJ2-7; 7 bases map to TRBD2. Germline-derived CDR1 and CDR2 are MGHRA and YSYEKL. The CDR3 covers 14 residues. V was pared by 3 bases and J by 5 bases, with 7 bases of the junction left unmatched. CDR3 bases: TGCGCCAGCAGCCAGAGCCTAGCGGCGGACGAGCAGTACTTC. Its translation: CASSQSLAADEQYF.

The chain couples TRBV20-1 to TRBJ1-5; TRBD1 matches 10 bases. Trimming took 3 bases from V and 5 from J; bases not matched to a gene: 7. The CDR3 is 15 amino acids. CDR1 and CDR2 (germline): DFQATT, SNEGSKA (reference sequence). The CDR3 DNA reads TGCAGTGCTAGGGGCGGGACAGGGGAGTATCAGCCCCAGCATTTT. This sequence encodes CSARGGTGEYQPQHF.